Each of the 10 T cell receptor beta chains below was sequenced from the same sample in a study of prognosis after radiotherapy for stage I lung cancer. Genomic DNA yielded TCR beta CDR3, amplified by two-round multiplex PCR. Round one of PCR was performed, and it used primers specific to each TRBV and TRBJ gene. From the multiplex PCR reads, TCRdb called clonotypes with MiXCR, one entry per CDR3 protein. The sample gives 20,000 to 30,000 distinct CDR3 sequences, roughly 40% of which show up once; about 22% is in the top ten. The input for sequencing was PBMCs, taken before or after stereotactic body radiation therapy (not recorded which). The receptors here all came from a donor older than 45 with non-small cell lung cancer.

This clonotype was seen a handful of times. This chain's CDR3 is CASRSGGLHTGELFF. CDR3 sequence (DNA): TGTGCCAGCAGATCAGGAGGCTTGCACACCGGGGAGCTGTTTTTT. This chain links TRBV27 with TRBJ2-2; TRBD2 is a possible D gene (5 bases). CDR1 is MNHEY and CDR2 is SMNVEV in the germline V gene (reference sequence). CDR3 length: 15 amino acids. V gave up 6 bases and J gave up 3 bases, with 14 bases separating them.

The V and J genes are TRBV28 and TRBJ2-2; 12 nucleotides match TRBD2. Germline V gives CDR1 MDHEN, CDR2 SYDVKM. The junction had 11 bases not matched to a gene; V was cut back by 5 bases and J by 4 bases. The CDR3 contains 18 residues. This CDR3 is CASSVPTSGSFGTGELFF. The DNA for the CDR3 is TGTGCCAGCAGTGTACCGACTAGCGGGAGTTTTGGCACCGGGGAGCTGTTTTTT.

The chain links TRBV6-1 to TRBJ1-1, with D possibly TRBD1 on 6 matching bases. Germline-derived CDR1 and CDR2 are MNHNS and SASEGT. The CDR3 length is 13 residues. The germline V and J ends were trimmed by 6 bases and 3 bases, with 11 bases remaining between them. The CDR3 DNA sequence: TGTGCCAGCAGACAGGGAGCCCACACTGAAGCTTTCTTT. Its protein product is CASRQGAHTEAFF.

This clonotype occurred many times. The chain is built from TRBV29-1 and TRBJ2-7; D perhaps matches TRBD2 (6 bases). The V end lost 3 bases, the J end lost 4 bases, and 10 bases lay between the germline ends. The CDR3 runs to 12 residues. Per the germline V gene, CDR1 is SQVTM and CDR2 is ANQGSEA. CDR3 protein: CSVEGGRYEQYF. The DNA for the CDR3 is TGCAGCGTTGAGGGGGGTAGGTACGAGCAGTACTTC.

Note on this clonotype: Sequence at one end of the junction differs from germline and may be a read error. The V and J genes are TRBV9 and TRBJ2-1, with D hard to call. CDR1 is SGDLS and CDR2 is YYNGEE in the germline V gene. The CDR3 covers 13 residues. CDR3 protein: CASSVVQWGEQFF. DNA of the CDR3: TGTGCTAGCAGCGTAGTCCAGTGGGGTGAGCAGTTCTTC.

This clonotype is labeled as medium-sized (0.01 to 0.1%). The chain links TRBV6-1 to TRBJ2-2; 8 positions agree with TRBD1. The CDR3 contains 14 residues. With V trimmed by 6 bases and J by 5 bases, 5 bases remained unmatched. Germline CDR1 and CDR2: MNHNS and SASEGT. CDR3 amino acids: CASRQGALTGELFF. In DNA form, the CDR3 reads TGTGCCAGCAGGCAGGGGGCGTTAACCGGGGAGCTGTTTTTT.

This chain links TRBV7-8 with TRBJ2-5; unclear D gene. Germline CDR1 and CDR2: SGHVS and FQNEAQ. This CDR3 comprises 13 residues. With 3 bases removed from V and 7 bases from J, the gap between germline ends came to 12 bases. CDR3 sequence reads: CASSFSSWVTQYF. CDR3 bases: TGTGCCAGCAGCTTTAGCTCCTGGGTGACCCAGTACTTC.

There are many counts of this clonotype. The rearrangement uses TRBV11-3 and TRBJ2-3; 15 bases line up with TRBD2. V was clipped by 5 bases and J by 3 bases; unmatched bases: 3. This CDR3 region has 16 residues. CDR1 is SGHNT, CDR2 YENEEA, per germline. DNA for the CDR3: TGTGCCAGCAGCCTGGGACTAGCGGGAGGAACAGATACGCAGTATTTT. As protein: CASSLGLAGGTDTQYF.

The chain carries TRBV6-2 or TRBV6-3 and TRBJ2-2; 7 positions match TRBD2. The CDR3 sequence is 12 residues long. V was pared by 6 bases and J by 5 bases, with 0 bases of the junction left unmatched. Germline V gives CDR1 MNHEY, CDR2 SVGEGT. CDR3 residues: CASRRETGELFF. The CDR3 DNA follows: TGTGCCAGCAGGCGGGAGACCGGGGAGCTGTTTTTT.

This clonotype is medium-sized within its sample. The chain links TRBV9 to TRBJ2-1, with 11 positions matching TRBD2. Germline V lookup: CDR1 SGDLS, CDR2 YYNGEE. The ends lost 6 bases at V and 5 bases at J; junction bases unmatched: 10. The length of the CDR3 is 16 residues. The DNA for the CDR3 is TGTGCCAGCACCGATACCCTAGCGGGAGGTGACAATGAGCAGTTCTTC. The encoded protein is CASTDTLAGGDNEQFF. Full variable domain (remainder filled in from reference TRBV9 and TRBJ2-1): DSGVTQTPKHLITATGQRVTLRCSPRSGDLSVYWYQQSLDQGLQFLIQYYNGEERAKGNILERFSAQQFPDLHSELNLSSLELGDSALYFCASTDTLAGGDNEQFFGPGTRLTVL.